The clone carrying this T cell receptor (beta chain) was recorded at least ten times. Its target is unknown. This sample was included in a study of CD8 T cells in ankylosing spondylitis. Study-level results: Prior work had noted some motif variants in reactive arthritis blood and synovial fluid. Disease-associated clones were reportedly significantly overrepresented in matched ankylosing spondylitis synovial fluid. Typical of ankylosing spondylitis blood, it appeared, was a TCR beta motif of eight highly homologous variants.

V lost 1 base and J lost 7; bases outside the gene matches: 14. The germline V gene encodes CDR1 SEHNR and CDR2 FQNEAQ (reference sequence). This CDR3 is built from 17 residues. Scientists made TCR beta libraries using quantitative 5'-RACE with molecular barcodes. TCRdb used MiXCR to reprocess the 5' RACE reads, holding one entry per CDR3 protein. The sample includes over 200,000 distinct CDR3 sequences, about 10% of them seen just once. The sequencing sample was made of blood, either unsorted or a sorted T cell fraction (not recorded which). The receptor was isolated from a male donor with ankylosing spondylitis or in good health (not recorded which). The genes are TRBV7-9 and TRBJ2-3; 7 bases are shared with TRBD1. Here the CDR3 DNA reads TGTGCCAGCAGCTTAGAGGGGACAGCGAAGACCAAAAATACGCAGTATTTT. Amino acids: CASSLEGTAKTKNTQYF.